What follows are 23 T cell receptor beta chains derived from one specimen sequenced in a study of T-cell reconstitution after alpha-beta-depleted transplantation in children. Study findings and constraints: T-cell counts and diversity at one year post-transplant came mainly from newly produced T cells.

Unique molecular identifiers were used in preparing the TCRbeta library. Each CDR3 protein is one row after TCRdb ran MiXCR on the PCR reads. The top ten hold about 9.3% of the sample, which has about 300,000 distinct CDR3 sequences, 6.5% to 9% seen once. These TCRs' antigens remain unknown. The sequences come from peripheral blood, collected 360 days after TCRalphabeta/CD19-depleted stem cell transplant. These receptors were taken from a female patient aged 2-10 years who had a stem cell transplant for Fanconi anemia, so the T cells may come from the graft donor.

CDR3 protein: CSARDGGVTSGRTDTQYF. In DNA form, the CDR3 reads TGCAGTGCTAGAGATGGGGGGGTGACTAGCGGGAGAACAGATACGCAGTATTTT. V gene TRBV20-1 combines with J gene TRBJ2-3; 12 bases match TRBD2. The CDR3 is 18 residues long. With 0 bases clipped from V and 3 bases from J, the junction kept 10 bases outside the gene matches. The germline V gene encodes CDR1 DFQATT and CDR2 SNEGSKA (reference sequence).

This clonotype appeared a few times. The V call is TRBV7-6, the J call TRBJ2-3; TRBD2 agrees at 10 bases. CDR3 length equals 15 residues. J lost 2 bases, V lost 5 bases, and 4 bases had no gene match. Germline CDR1 is SGHVS and CDR2 is FNYEAQ. The DNA of the CDR3 is TGTGCCAGCAGCGAACTAGCGGGGAACACAGATACGCAGTATTTT. This translates into CASSELAGNTDTQYF.

This clonotype was counted many times. The V and J genes are TRBV6-1 and TRBJ1-2; possible D gene TRBD1, 6 bases. The V gene lost 6 bases and the J gene lost 4 bases, with 15 bases spanning the gap. The V gene's germline CDR1 is MNHNS and CDR2 SASEGT. The CDR3 extends over 14 amino acids. CDR3 sequence (DNA): TGTGCCAGCAGCCCCAACGGACAGTTCTATGGCTACACCTTC. Translation gives CASSPNGQFYGYTF.

This clonotype was seen ten or more times. V usage is TRBV28 and J usage is TRBJ2-7, with D maybe TRBD2 (7 bases). With 2 bases removed from V and 2 bases from J, the gap between germline ends came to 10 bases. This CDR3 has 14 residues. Germline V gives CDR1 MDHEN, CDR2 SYDVKM. CDR3 region: CASSLPGGPYEQYF. CDR3 bases: TGTGCCAGCAGTTTACCGGGGGGCCCCTACGAGCAGTACTTC.

This clonotype occurred a few times. V and J are TRBV7-3 and TRBJ1-6; tentative D call: TRBD1 (6 bases). The CDR3 covers 14 residues. Germline V gene sequence: CDR1 SGHTA, CDR2 FQGTGA. The V end lost 5 bases, the J end lost 9 bases, and 14 bases lay between the germline ends. CDR3 amino acids: CASSMGGGGSPLHF. CDR3 bases: TGTGCCAGCAGCATGGGGGGGGGCGGTTCACCCCTCCACTTT.

This clonotype appeared a few times. The CDR3: CASSLKVAGPRIEQFF. CDR3 coding DNA: TGTGCCAGCAGCCTAAAGGTCGCAGGGCCCAGAATTGAGCAGTTCTTC. This chain uses TRBV11-2 with TRBJ2-1, with D maybe TRBD1 (5 bases). The CDR3 loop spans 16 amino acids. The V gene's germline CDR1 is SGHAT and CDR2 FQNNGV. V lost 5 bases, J lost 9 bases, and 23 bases lay in between.

The chain couples TRBV18 to TRBJ2-4; 7 bases map to TRBD1. CDR1 KGHSH and CDR2 LQKENI come from the germline V gene. The CDR3 loop spans 16 amino acids. V trimming: 5 bases; J trimming: 7 bases; junction bases outside the gene matches: 14. The CDR3 spells CASSNMIGQASNIQYF. CDR3 DNA: TGTGCCAGCTCAAACATGATTGGACAGGCCTCGAACATTCAGTACTTC.

This clonotype was detected ten times or more. The V and J genes are TRBV6-2 or TRBV6-3 and TRBJ1-1; TRBD1 matches 8 bases. Germline values: CDR1 MNHEY, CDR2 SVGEGT. V gave up 6 bases and J gave up 6 bases; unmatched junction bases: 12. The CDR3 is 15 amino acids. CDR3 bases: TGTGCCAGCAGCCGTCGGCAGACAGGGGACGCTGAAGCTTTCTTT. This encodes CASSRRQTGDAEAFF.

This clonotype was observed many times. CDR3 coding DNA: TGTGCCAGCGCTTGGACAGTCCAAGAGACCCAGTACTTC. This translates into CASAWTVQETQYF. V usage is TRBV18 and J usage is TRBJ2-5; D perhaps matches TRBD1 (6 bases). CDR1 KGHSH and CDR2 LQKENI come from the germline V gene. Trimming took 8 bases from V and 1 from J, leaving 11 bases between them. The CDR3 has 13 amino acids.

This clonotype was observed at least ten times. The gene calls are TRBV6-5 and TRBJ2-1, with D possibly matching TRBD2 (5 bases). This CDR3 region has 13 residues. Trimming pared 7 bases from V and 5 bases from J, leaving 12 bases between. Germline CDR1 and CDR2: MNHEY and SVGAGI. CDR3 coding DNA: TGTGCCAGCATGCCGGGGATAAACAATGAGCAGTTCTTC. Its protein is CASMPGINNEQFF.

This clonotype was seen repeatedly, ten times or more. The V and J genes are TRBV28 and TRBJ2-1; no firm D call. Germline V gene data show CDR1 as MDHEN and CDR2 as SYDVKM. The CDR3 runs to 13 residues. V lost 1 base and J 8 bases, leaving 9 bases between the germline ends. The CDR3 nucleotides read TGTGCCAGCAGTTTATCCGGGTTCGATGAGCAGTTCTTC. It specifies CASSLSGFDEQFF. The whole variable domain, filled in from reference TRBV28 and TRBJ2-1, reads DVKVTQSSRYLVKRTGEKVFLECVQDMDHENMFWYRQDPGLGLRLIYFSYDVKMKEKGDIPEGYSVSREKKERFSLILESASTNQTSMYLCASSLSGFDEQFFGPGTRLTVL.

This clonotype was counted many times. This chain links TRBV6-5 with TRBJ2-6; perhaps TRBD1 as D (5 bases). Germline lookup yields CDR1 MNHEY and CDR2 SVGAGI. V dropped 6 bases and J dropped 1 base, with 10 bases sitting between them. The CDR3 is made up of 15 amino acids. The CDR3 region has the DNA TGTGCCAGCAGCTACAGGCATTCTGGGGCCAACGTCCTGACTTTC. Residues: CASSYRHSGANVLTF.

This clonotype has a count of ten or more. The V call is TRBV5-1, the J call TRBJ2-1; perhaps TRBD1 as D (5 bases). The CDR3 has 14 residues. Trimming removed 5 bases from V and 3 bases from J, with 12 bases in between. Germline CDR1 reads SGHRS; CDR2 reads YFSETQ. Here the CDR3 DNA reads TGCGCCAGCAGGAACCTCCAGGGCTACAATGAGCAGTTCTTC. Translating it yields CASRNLQGYNEQFF.

Many counts were recorded for this clonotype. The chain is built from TRBV25-1 and TRBJ2-2, with TRBD2 identical over 8 bases. V lost 5 bases, J lost 5 bases, and 7 bases stayed unmatched. The CDR3 loop spans 15 amino acids. The V gene's germline CDR1 is MGHDK and CDR2 SYGVNS. CDR3 sequence (DNA): TGTGCCAGCAGTAGCGGGAGTTTGGTGACCGGGGAGCTGTTTTTT. Translating it yields CASSSGSLVTGELFF.

This chain joins TRBV21-1 and TRBJ2-7; no check of the table's D call, TRBD1, against the DNA was made. TRBV21-1 is a listed pseudogene. The CDR3 contains 16 residues. CDR3 residues: CASSIGWNRGTGEQYF. CDR3 in DNA: TGTGCCAGCAGCATTGGATGGAACAGGGGGACGGGAGAGCAGTACTTC.

This clonotype was detected a few times. The chain couples TRBV7-2 to TRBJ2-5; possibly TRBD1 for D (6 bases). Germline V gene lookup returns CDR1 SGHTA and CDR2 FQGNSA. Trimming removed 7 bases from V and 5 bases from J, with 23 bases in between. The length of the CDR3 is 16 residues. The CDR3 nucleotides read TGTGCCAGCAACCACGAAAGTGGGGGCTGGGGGGAGACCCAGTACTTC. This codes for CASNHESGGWGETQYF. Full variable domain (outside the CDR3, taken from reference TRBV7-2 and TRBJ2-5): GAGVSQSPSNKVTEKGKDVELRCDPISGHTALYWYRQSLGQGLEFLIYFQGNSAPDKSGLPSDRFSAERTGGSVSTLTIQRTQQEDSAVYLCASNHESGGWGETQYFGPGTRLLVL.

This clonotype came up many times. V usage is TRBV20-1 and J usage is TRBJ2-2, with D perhaps assigned TRBD1 or TRBD2 (5 bases each). From germline, CDR1 is DFQATT and CDR2 SNEGSKA (reference sequence). This CDR3 contains 13 residues. V was cut by 6 bases and J by 6 bases, with 14 bases left in between. The DNA for the CDR3 is TGCAGTGCGGCCGGGACCAGCCCCGGGGAGCTGTTTTTT. This gives the protein CSAAGTSPGELFF.

The V call is TRBV27, the J call TRBJ1-2, with D perhaps TRBD1 (6 bases). V lost 2 bases and J lost 0, with 22 bases in between. Germline loops: CDR1 MNHEY, CDR2 SMNVEV (reference sequence). This CDR3 is 19 amino acids long. The CDR3 reads CASSLTGGTGRISNYGYTF. In DNA form, the CDR3 reads TGTGCCAGCAGTTTAACTGGGGGAACAGGGAGAATATCTAACTATGGCTACACCTTC.

This clonotype came up a few times. V usage is TRBV28 and J usage is TRBJ1-1, with D possibly matching TRBD1 (5 bases). This CDR3 has 13 residues. From germline, CDR1 is MDHEN and CDR2 SYDVKM. V was shortened by 2 bases and J by 5 bases, with 9 bases between the two germline ends. The CDR3 region is CASSLNGATEAFF. CDR3 DNA: TGTGCCAGCAGTTTAAATGGGGCTACTGAAGCTTTCTTT.

The chain joins TRBV27 to TRBJ1-5; D may be TRBD1 (5 bases). The CDR3 is 16 amino acids. Germline CDR1 is MNHEY and CDR2 is SMNVEV (reference sequence). Trimming left V 5 bases short and J 3 bases short, with 17 bases between. CDR3 residues: CASSRLRDGPNQPQHF. The CDR3 coding sequence is TGTGCCAGCAGTCGCCTCCGGGACGGGCCCAATCAGCCCCAGCATTTT.

This chain uses TRBV20-1 with TRBJ1-5; D is perhaps TRBD1 (6 bases). The CDR3 runs 13 residues. Germline lookup yields CDR1 DFQATT and CDR2 SNEGSKA (reference sequence). Trimming took off 8 bases at V and 5 bases at J, with 16 bases between the two ends. CDR3 amino acids: CSITGTLDQPQHF. CDR3 coding DNA: TGCAGTATTACCGGGACACTAGATCAGCCCCAGCATTTT.

The chain uses TRBV2 and TRBJ1-4, with a weak D call TRBD1 (6 bases). V lost 3 bases and J lost 3, with 11 bases in between. This CDR3 has 15 amino acids. The germline CDR1 and CDR2 sequences are SNHLY and FYNNEI. The CDR3 spells CASSDRGQPNEKLFF. The CDR3 nucleotides read TGTGCCAGCAGTGATAGAGGACAGCCTAATGAAAAACTGTTTTTT.

This clonotype showed up many times. The rearrangement uses TRBV7-9 and TRBJ1-1; D call uncertain. The CDR3 spans 13 residues. Germline CDR1 and CDR2: SEHNR and FQNEAQ (reference sequence). V lost 1 base, J lost 2 bases, and 5 bases lay in between. The CDR3 sequence is CASSLDTNTEAFF. CDR3 DNA sequence: TGTGCCAGCAGCTTAGACACAAACACTGAAGCTTTCTTT. The whole variable domain, filled in from reference TRBV7-9 and TRBJ1-1, reads DTGVSQNPRHKITKRGQNVTFRCDPISEHNRLYWYRQTLGQGPEFLTYFQNEAQLEKSRLLSDRFSAERPKGSFSTLEIQRTEQGDSAMYLCASSLDTNTEAFFGQGTRLTVV.